This T cell receptor beta chain was identified during a study of T cells after yellow fever vaccination. Regarding the study as a whole: Faster peaking, at day 5 versus 15, marked a secondary response that was weaker. Of the clonotypes, a small share occurred in both CD4 and CD8 compartments. The study noted that FACS-sorted repertoires could contain abundant clonotypes contaminating from the bulk population.

The germline gives CDR1 LGHNA, CDR2 YSLEER. This CDR3 spans 17 amino acids. Germline trimming cut 3 bases from V and 4 bases from J; bases unmatched to any gene: 10. The TCR cDNA carried a universal primer site and UMIs from 5'RACE template switching. TCRdb used MiXCR to reprocess the 5' RACE reads, holding one entry per CDR3 protein. The sample carries hundreds of thousands of distinct CDR3 sequences, about 5% recorded once. Of note for this clonotype: The target antigen is unknown.

Sequenced here: CD4+ T cells sorted from PBMCs, sampled on the day of the yellow fever booster vaccination. This chain links TRBV4-3 with TRBJ2-3, with 10 bases that match TRBD1. This receptor was taken from a man aged 18 to 30 who received the YFV17D yellow fever vaccine. The CDR3 loop reads CASSHTPPGQGPDTQYF. The CDR3 DNA sequence: TGCGCCAGCAGCCACACGCCACCGGGACAGGGGCCAGATACGCAGTATTTT.